This T cell receptor beta chain stems from a study of T cells in Graves' hyperthyroidism and ophthalmopathy. Study-level information: Peripheral blood was secured at the point of initial diagnosis, before any treatment. Notes on the study in general: Prediction of ophthalmopathy progression came a median 6.5 months pre-onset.

Template material for amplifying TCR beta CDR3 regions consisted of RNA transcripts. RT-PCR in the first round (using the HTBI primer set) targeted the TCR CDR3. TCRdb itself ran the multiplex PCR reads through MiXCR, one entry per CDR3 protein. The table includes approximately 480,000 distinct CDR3 sequences, 20% detected once. Germline V gives CDR1 LNHDA, CDR2 SQIVND (reference sequence). The CDR3 covers 13 residues. The ends were cut back, 5 bases at V and 8 bases at J, with 13 bases in the middle. If no ophthalmopathy progression occurred within 18 months, Graves' hyperthyroidism was stable. A patient was excluded if there was uncontrolled infection, other autoimmune disease, pregnancy or lactation. Remarks on this clonotype: What it recognizes is unknown.

The TCR sequence derives from a man aged 18 to 35 with Graves' hyperthyroidism. The sequenced material came from blood. The chain uses TRBV19 and TRBJ1-5; D gene unclear. The DNA of the CDR3 is TGTGCCAGTAGTCTGGGCCGCGTCGAGCCCCAGCATTTT. Translated, it gives CASSLGRVEPQHF.